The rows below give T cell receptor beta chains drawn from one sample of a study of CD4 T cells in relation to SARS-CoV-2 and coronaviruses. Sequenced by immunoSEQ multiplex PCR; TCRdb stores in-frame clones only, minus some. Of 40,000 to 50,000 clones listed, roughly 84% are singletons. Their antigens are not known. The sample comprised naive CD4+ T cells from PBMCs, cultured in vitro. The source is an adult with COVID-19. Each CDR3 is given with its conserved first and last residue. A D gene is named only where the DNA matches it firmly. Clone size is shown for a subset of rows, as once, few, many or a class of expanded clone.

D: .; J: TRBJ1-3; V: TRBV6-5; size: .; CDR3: CASSRGQTGNTIYF; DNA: TGTGCCAGCAGCCGTGGACAGACTGGAAACACCATATATTTT
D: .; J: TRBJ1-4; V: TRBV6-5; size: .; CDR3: CASQLGLDEKLFF; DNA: TGTGCCAGCCAACTAGGGCTGGATGAAAAACTGTTTTTT
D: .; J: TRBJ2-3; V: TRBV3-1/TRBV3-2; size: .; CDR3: CASSQDLVVDTQYF; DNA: TGTGCCAGCAGCCAAGATCTAGTTGTTGATACGCAGTATTTT
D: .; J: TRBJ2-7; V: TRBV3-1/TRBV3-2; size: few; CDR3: CASSQDRSIQYF; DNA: TGTGCCAGCAGCCAAGATAGGTCTATTCAGTACTTC
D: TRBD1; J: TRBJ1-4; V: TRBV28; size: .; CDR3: CASSWDRRNEKLFF; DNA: TGTGCCAGCAGTTGGGACAGGCGTAATGAAAAACTGTTTTTT
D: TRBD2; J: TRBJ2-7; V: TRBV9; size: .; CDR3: CASTIGASGRVYEQYF; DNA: TGTGCCAGCACCATAGGGGCTAGCGGGAGAGTCTACGAGCAGTACTTC
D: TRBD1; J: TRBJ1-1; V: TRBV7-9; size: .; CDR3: CASSFDRVGAFF; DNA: TGTGCCAGCAGCTTCGACAGGGTCGGAGCTTTCTTT
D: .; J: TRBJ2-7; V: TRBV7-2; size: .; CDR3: CASSLRRELEQYF; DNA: TGTGCCAGCAGCTTACGAAGGGAGTTGGAGCAGTACTTC
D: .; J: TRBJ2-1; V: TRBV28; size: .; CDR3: CASSLVSFHNEQFF; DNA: TGTGCCAGCAGCCTGGTGAGTTTCCACAATGAGCAGTTCTTC
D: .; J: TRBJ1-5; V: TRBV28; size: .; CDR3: CASSQTDVWGNQPQHF; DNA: TGTGCCAGCAGTCAGACGGACGTTTGGGGCAATCAGCCCCAGCATTTT
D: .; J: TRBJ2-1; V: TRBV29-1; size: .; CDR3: CSGGGAYYNEQFF; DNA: TGCAGCGGCGGTGGCGCCTACTACAATGAGCAGTTCTTC
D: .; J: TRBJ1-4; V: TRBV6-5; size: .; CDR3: CASSYSSGGKLFF; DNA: TGTGCCAGCAGTTACTCGTCGGGGGGGAAACTGTTTTTT
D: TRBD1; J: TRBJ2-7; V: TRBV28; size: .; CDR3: CASRTGGLTYEQYF; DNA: TGTGCCAGCAGAACAGGGGGCCTAACCTACGAGCAGTACTTC
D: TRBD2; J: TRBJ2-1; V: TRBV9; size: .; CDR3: CASSPRLAPDNEQFF; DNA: TGTGCCAGCAGCCCCCGACTAGCGCCGGACAATGAGCAGTTCTTC
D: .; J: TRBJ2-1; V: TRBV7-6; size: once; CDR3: CASSRGLGRNEQFF; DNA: TGTGCCAGCAGCAGAGGACTTGGTCGCAATGAGCAGTTCTTC
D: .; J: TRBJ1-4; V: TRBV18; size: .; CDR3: CASSPGDRNEKLFF; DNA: TGTGCCAGCTCACCCGGGGACCGTAATGAAAAACTGTTTTTT
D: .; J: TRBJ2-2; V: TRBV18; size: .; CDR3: CASVQSKNTGELFF; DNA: TGTGCCAGCGTACAGAGTAAAAACACCGGGGAGCTGTTTTTT
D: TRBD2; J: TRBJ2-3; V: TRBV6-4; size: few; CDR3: CASSASSGSTDTQYF; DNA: TGTGCCAGCAGTGCCTCTAGCGGGAGCACAGATACGCAGTATTTT
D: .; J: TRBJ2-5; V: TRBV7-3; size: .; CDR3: CASSFDREETQYF; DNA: TGTGCCAGCAGCTTTGACAGAGAAGAGACCCAGTACTTC
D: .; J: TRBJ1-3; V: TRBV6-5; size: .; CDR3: CASRMAGALNTIYF; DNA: TGTGCCAGCAGGATGGCAGGAGCATTAAACACCATATATTTT
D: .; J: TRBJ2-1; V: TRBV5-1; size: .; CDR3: CASSLEGDSSYNEQFF; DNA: TGCGCCAGCAGCTTGGAGGGGGATAGCTCCTACAATGAGCAGTTCTTC
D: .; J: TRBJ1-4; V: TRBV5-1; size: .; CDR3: CASSLTGASNEKLFF; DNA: TGCGCCAGCAGCTTGACGGGGGCATCGAATGAAAAACTGTTTTTT
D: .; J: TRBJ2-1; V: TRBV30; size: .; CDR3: CARNNLGGSYNEQFF; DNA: TGTGCCCGGAATAACCTCGGGGGCTCCTACAATGAGCAGTTCTTC
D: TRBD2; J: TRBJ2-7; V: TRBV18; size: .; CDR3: CASSRAGESYEQYF; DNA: TGTGCCAGCTCACGGGCGGGAGAATCTTACGAGCAGTACTTC
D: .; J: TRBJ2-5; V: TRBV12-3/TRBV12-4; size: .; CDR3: CASSLEETQYF; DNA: TGTGCCAGCAGTTTAGAAGAGACCCAGTACTTC
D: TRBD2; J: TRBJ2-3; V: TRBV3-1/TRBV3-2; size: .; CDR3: CASSQVGLASRDTQYF; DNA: TGTGCCAGCAGCCAAGTGGGACTAGCGTCACGGGATACGCAGTATTTT